The rows below give T cell receptor beta chains drawn from one sample of a study of blood T cells in healthy people across ages. TCRdb redid the calling of the 5' RACE reads with MiXCR, one entry per CDR3 protein. The data hold about 640,000 distinct CDR3 sequences, with roughly 31% observed a single time. The sequencing sample was made of blood. These receptors all stem from a woman older than 75 in good health. The CDR3 runs from the conserved cysteine through the conserved F or W. Each record gives: V gene, clone size, D gene, J gene, CDR3 protein, CDR3 DNA. D genes are given only for firm matches. Clone size, where shown, is once, few, many, or a class for clones that have expanded.

V: TRBV6-6
size: many
D: .
J: TRBJ2-5
CDR3: CASSYGGRETQYF
DNA: TGTGCCAGCAGTTACGGAGGGAGAGAGACCCAGTACTTC

V: TRBV6-5
size: many
D: TRBD2
J: TRBJ2-3
CDR3: CASSYSTPLAGGSTDTQYF
DNA: TGTGCCAGCAGTTACTCGACTCCCCTAGCGGGGGGGAGCACAGATACGCAGTATTTT

V: TRBV15
size: .
D: TRBD2
J: TRBJ2-1
CDR3: CATSETPGLSFYNEQFF
DNA: TGTGCCACTAGCGAGACACCGGGACTATCTTTCTACAATGAGCAGTTCTTC

V: TRBV5-1
size: many
D: TRBD2
J: TRBJ2-7
CDR3: CASSRASGGSYEQYF
DNA: TGCGCCAGCAGCAGGGCTAGCGGGGGCTCCTACGAGCAGTACTTC

V: TRBV20-1
size: .
D: .
J: TRBJ1-1
CDR3: CSATHFNTEAFF
DNA: TGCAGTGCTACCCATTTTAACACTGAAGCTTTCTTT

V: TRBV11-2
size: many
D: .
J: TRBJ1-6
CDR3: CASSLVSLSSGPLHF
DNA: TGTGCCAGCAGCTTAGTGAGCCTATCCTCCGGACCCCTCCACTTT

V: TRBV20-1
size: few
D: TRBD2
J: TRBJ2-7
CDR3: CSAMGTSGGNEQYF
DNA: TGCAGTGCTATGGGGACTAGCGGGGGCAATGAGCAGTACTTC

V: TRBV4-2
size: many
D: TRBD2
J: TRBJ2-7
CDR3: CASSQDGGDEQYF
DNA: TGTGCCAGCAGCCAAGATGGGGGGGACGAGCAGTACTTC

V: TRBV7-2
size: once
D: TRBD1
J: TRBJ2-7
CDR3: CASSFGGQGKHEQYF
DNA: TGTGCCAGCAGCTTTGGAGGACAGGGCAAACACGAGCAGTACTTC

V: TRBV21-1
size: .
D: .
J: TRBJ1-1
CDR3: CASSPTCCENTEAFF
DNA: TGTGCCAGCAGCCCGACCTGCTGTGAGAACACTGAAGCTTTCTTT

V: TRBV30
size: many
D: .
J: TRBJ2-7
CDR3: CAWSERSYEQYF
DNA: TGTGCCTGGAGTGAGCGAAGTTACGAGCAGTACTTC

V: TRBV12-3/TRBV12-4
size: many
D: .
J: TRBJ2-1
CDR3: CASSYTSDNEQFF
DNA: TGTGCCAGCAGTTACACATCCGACAATGAGCAGTTCTTC

V: TRBV28
size: few
D: .
J: TRBJ1-5
CDR3: CASSQNHQPQHF
DNA: TGTGCCAGCAGCCAGAATCATCAGCCCCAGCATTTT

V: TRBV2
size: .
D: TRBD1
J: TRBJ1-5
CDR3: CASSEDRGYNQPQHF
DNA: TGTGCCAGCAGTGAAGACAGGGGGTACAATCAGCCCCAGCATTTT

V: TRBV2
size: few
D: TRBD1
J: TRBJ2-7
CDR3: CASSRGLYEQYF
DNA: TGTGCCAGCAGCAGGGGGTTGTACGAGCAGTACTTC

V: TRBV7-8
size: many
D: .
J: TRBJ2-7
CDR3: CASSLVGAAVTYEQYF
DNA: TGTGCCAGCAGCTTAGTAGGTGCAGCCGTAACCTACGAGCAGTACTTC